This entry is about one TCR beta chain. How the authors handled the data: Scientists estimated how many nucleated cells there were by amplifying reference gene primers. TCRdb's table, derived via immunoSEQ multiplex PCR, lists solely in-frame clones and lacks some. V and J calls plus clone size are reproduced from that table; the DNA served to infer D and trimming. The sample contains about 84,000 clones, around 80% of which appear only once. These data belong to a study of blood T cell repertoires in COVID-19. Study at large: Sites across the United States, Italy and Spain contributed samples from acute and convalescent COVID-19. T cells, B-cell-depleted T cells, or PBMCs supplied cDNA or gDNA.

V dropped 7 bases and J dropped 8 bases, with 8 bases sitting between them. There are 10 residues in the CDR3. Per germline, CDR1 MNHEY and CDR2 SVGAGI. Sequencing was performed on peripheral blood. The source of this sequence is an elderly woman with acute or convalescent COVID-19. The genes are TRBV6-5 and TRBJ1-1; D gene ambiguous. CDR3 sequence (DNA): TGTGCCAGCACTTGGAGAGAAGCTTTCTTT. As protein: CASTWREAFF.